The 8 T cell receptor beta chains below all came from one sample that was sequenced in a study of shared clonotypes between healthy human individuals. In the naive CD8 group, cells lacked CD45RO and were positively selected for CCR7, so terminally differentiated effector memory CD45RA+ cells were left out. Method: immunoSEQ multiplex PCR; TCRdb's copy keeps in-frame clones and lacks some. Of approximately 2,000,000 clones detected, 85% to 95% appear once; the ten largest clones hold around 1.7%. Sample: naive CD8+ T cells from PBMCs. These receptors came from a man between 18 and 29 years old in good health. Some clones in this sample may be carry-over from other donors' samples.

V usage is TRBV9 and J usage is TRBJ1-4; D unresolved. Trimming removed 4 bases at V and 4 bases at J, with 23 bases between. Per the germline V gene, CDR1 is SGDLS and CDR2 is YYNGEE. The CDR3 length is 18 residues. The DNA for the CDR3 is TGTGCCAGCAGCCCGCGGGAGTTCCGAATCGAAGATAATGAAAAACTGTTTTTT. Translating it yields CASSPREFRIEDNEKLFF. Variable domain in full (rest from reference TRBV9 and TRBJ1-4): DSGVTQTPKHLITATGQRVTLRCSPRSGDLSVYWYQQSLDQGLQFLIQYYNGEERAKGNILERFSAQQFPDLHSELNLSSLELGDSALYFCASSPREFRIEDNEKLFFGSGTQLSVL.

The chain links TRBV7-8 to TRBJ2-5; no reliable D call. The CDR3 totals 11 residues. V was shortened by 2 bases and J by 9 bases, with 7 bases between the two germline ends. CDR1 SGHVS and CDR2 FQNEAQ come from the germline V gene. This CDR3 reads CASSLQVPQYF. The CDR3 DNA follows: TGTGCCAGCAGCTTACAGGTCCCCCAGTACTTC.

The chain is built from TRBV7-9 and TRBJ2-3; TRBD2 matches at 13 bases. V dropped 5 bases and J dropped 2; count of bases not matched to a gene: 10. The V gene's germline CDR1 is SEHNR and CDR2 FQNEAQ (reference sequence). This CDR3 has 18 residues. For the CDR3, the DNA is TGTGCCAGCAGCCCCGCCTGGACTAGCGGGAGCTACACAGATACGCAGTATTTT. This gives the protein CASSPAWTSGSYTDTQYF.

The CDR3 nucleotides read TGTGCCAGCAGCCTCGGGACGGCCCTCGGGGACACCATATATTTT. Residues: CASSLGTALGDTIYF. This rearrangement joins TRBV7-3 to TRBJ1-3, with D possibly TRBD1 on 5 matching bases. The V end lost 5 bases, the J end lost 8 bases, and 19 bases lay between the germline ends. CDR1 SGHTA and CDR2 FQGTGA come from the germline V gene. This CDR3 contains 15 residues.

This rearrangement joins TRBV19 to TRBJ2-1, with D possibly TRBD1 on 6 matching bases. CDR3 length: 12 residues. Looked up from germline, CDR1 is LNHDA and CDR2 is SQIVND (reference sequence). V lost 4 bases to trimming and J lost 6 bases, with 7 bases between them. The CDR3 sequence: CASSTGANEQFF. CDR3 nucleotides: TGTGCCAGTAGTACAGGGGCCAATGAGCAGTTCTTC.

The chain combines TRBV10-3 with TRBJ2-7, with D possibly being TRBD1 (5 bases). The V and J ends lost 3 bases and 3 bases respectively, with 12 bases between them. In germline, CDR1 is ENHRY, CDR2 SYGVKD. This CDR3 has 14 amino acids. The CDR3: CAISDVGADYEQYF. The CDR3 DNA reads TGTGCCATCAGTGATGTAGGGGCCGACTACGAGCAGTACTTC.

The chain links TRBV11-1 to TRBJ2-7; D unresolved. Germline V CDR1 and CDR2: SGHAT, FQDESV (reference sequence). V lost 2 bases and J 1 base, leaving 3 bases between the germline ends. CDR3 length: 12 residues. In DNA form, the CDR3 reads TGTGCCAGCAGCTTATTTTCCTACGAGCAGTACTTC. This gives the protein CASSLFSYEQYF.

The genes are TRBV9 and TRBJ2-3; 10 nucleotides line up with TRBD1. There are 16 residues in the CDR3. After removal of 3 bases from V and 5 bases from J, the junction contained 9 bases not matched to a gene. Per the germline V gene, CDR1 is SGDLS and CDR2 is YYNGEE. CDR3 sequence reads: CASSGTGTGVKDTQYF. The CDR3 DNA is TGTGCCAGCAGCGGAACCGGGACAGGGGTCAAAGATACGCAGTATTTT.